These T cell receptor beta chains were read from a single sample in a study of blood T cell repertoires in COVID-19. Assay used: immunoSEQ multiplex PCR; TCRdb lists only in-frame clones, some missing. The data show 150,000 or so clones, about 80% seen once. Source material: peripheral blood. All receptors come from a human donor in a cohort sampled during active COVID-19. Both conserved end residues are part of each CDR3. A D gene is named only where the DNA matches it firmly. Size tells how often a clone was seen (once, few, many) or the class of an expanded clone, and some rows leave it out.

clone size,D gene,J gene,V gene,CDR3 protein,CDR3 DNA
NA,NA,TRBJ1-2,TRBV29-1,CSVGGNYGYTF,TGCAGCGTTGGCGGAAACTATGGCTACACCTTC
NA,NA,TRBJ2-7,TRBV3-1/TRBV3-2,CASSQAGEQYF,TGTGCCAGCAGCCAAGCAGGAGAGCAGTACTTC
NA,NA,TRBJ1-4,TRBV2,CASRATGTNEKLFF,TGTGCCAGCAGGGCGACGGGGACTAATGAAAAACTGTTTTTT
NA,NA,TRBJ2-2,TRBV2,CASSEAQGRGNTGELFF,TGTGCCAGCAGTGAAGCGCAAGGGCGGGGGAACACCGGGGAGCTGTTTTTT
NA,TRBD2,TRBJ2-5,TRBV6-2/TRBV6-3,CASSQPSGRSQETQYF,TGTGCCAGCAGTCAACCTAGCGGGAGGAGCCAAGAGACCCAGTACTTC
NA,TRBD2,TRBJ2-3,TRBV12-5,CASGSKAGVTDTQYF,TGTGCTAGTGGTTCAAAAGCGGGAGTTACAGATACGCAGTATTTT
once,TRBD1,TRBJ1-2,TRBV29-1,CSARQGSYGYTF,TGCAGCGCCCGACAGGGGAGCTATGGCTACACCTTC
NA,TRBD1,TRBJ1-2,TRBV7-2,CASSSRTGGEYGYTF,TGTGCCAGCAGCTCCCGGACAGGGGGCGAGTATGGCTACACCTTC
NA,NA,TRBJ1-2,TRBV9,CASSVGGGNYGYTF,TGTGCCAGCAGCGTAGGGGGAGGGAACTATGGCTACACCTTC
NA,TRBD1,TRBJ2-2,TRBV18,CASSLYRQGRSGELFF,TGTGCCAGCTCACTTTACCGACAGGGTCGGTCCGGGGAGCTGTTTTTT
NA,NA,TRBJ2-7,TRBV14,CASSSQGYEQYF,TGTGCCAGCAGCTCCCAGGGTTACGAGCAGTACTTC
NA,NA,TRBJ2-2,TRBV7-8,CASSAGTSTGGELFF,TGTGCCAGCAGCGCCGGGACTTCCACGGGCGGGGAGCTGTTTTTT
NA,TRBD1,TRBJ2-1,TRBV5-1,CASSVDRDSYNEQFF,TGCGCCAGCAGCGTCGACAGGGATTCCTACAATGAGCAGTTCTTC
NA,NA,TRBJ1-1,TRBV15,CATSLGRANTEAFF,TGTGCCACCAGTCTTGGCAGGGCGAACACTGAAGCTTTCTTT
NA,NA,TRBJ2-5,TRBV12-3/TRBV12-4,CASSFGGEETQYF,TGTGCCAGCAGTTTCGGCGGGGAAGAGACCCAGTACTTC
NA,NA,TRBJ1-2,TRBV19,CASTPGLRYGYTF,TGTGCCAGTACCCCGGGACTCCGCTATGGCTACACCTTC
NA,NA,TRBJ1-5,TRBV4-3,CASSQDIGQPQHF,TGCGCCAGCAGCCAAGATATCGGGCAGCCCCAGCATTTT
NA,TRBD1,TRBJ1-1,TRBV3-1/TRBV3-2,CASSQDWDREGRNTEAFF,TGTGCCAGCAGCCAAGATTGGGACAGGGAGGGTAGGAACACTGAAGCTTTCTTT
many,NA,TRBJ1-5,TRBV7-9,CASSPLNQPQHF,TGTGCCAGCAGCCCCCTTAATCAGCCCCAGCATTTT
NA,NA,TRBJ2-7,TRBV2,CASSESRAGEQYF,TGTGCCAGCAGTGAGAGCAGGGCGGGGGAGCAGTACTTC
NA,TRBD2,TRBJ2-7,TRBV18,CASSLLAGGMYEQYF,TGTGCCAGCTCACTTCTAGCGGGGGGTATGTACGAGCAGTACTTC
NA,NA,TRBJ1-2,TRBV6-1,CASSEVDRAYGYTF,TGTGCCAGCAGTGAAGTAGACAGAGCTTATGGCTACACCTTC
NA,NA,TRBJ1-2,TRBV6-6,CASSRVYGYTF,TGTGCCAGCAGCAGGGTTTATGGCTACACCTTC
NA,TRBD1,TRBJ2-7,TRBV27,CASSLSFTSGTASYEQYF,TGTGCCAGCAGTTTATCCTTCACCTCCGGGACAGCGTCCTACGAGCAGTACTTC
NA,TRBD1,TRBJ2-5,TRBV19,CASSIGGQPVETQYF,TGTGCCAGTAGTATAGGGGGACAGCCAGTCGAGACCCAGTACTTC
NA,NA,TRBJ1-5,TRBV6-6,CASRPTDQPQHF,TGTGCCAGCAGACCGACAGATCAGCCCCAGCATTTT
once,NA,TRBJ1-4,TRBV6-6,CASSYLSVGVEKLFF,TGTGCCAGCAGTTACCTTAGTGTCGGGGTTGAAAAACTGTTTTTT
NA,NA,TRBJ1-3,TRBV9,CASTGGGSGNTIYF,TGTGCCAGCACCGGAGGAGGGTCAGGAAACACCATATATTTT
NA,NA,TRBJ2-2,TRBV5-5,CASSLTLLGSGELFF,TGTGCCAGCAGCTTGACACTCCTTGGGAGCGGGGAGCTGTTTTTT
NA,NA,TRBJ2-7,TRBV6-6,CASSRPMISGEQYF,TGTGCCAGCAGCCGACCTATGATAAGCGGGGAGCAGTACTTC
NA,NA,TRBJ1-1,TRBV12-3/TRBV12-4,CASRRGTEAFF,TGTGCCAGCAGGCGGGGGACTGAAGCTTTCTTT
NA,NA,TRBJ2-5,TRBV9,CASSIHPVQETQYF,TGTGCCAGCTCTATTCACCCGGTCCAAGAGACCCAGTACTTC
NA,NA,TRBJ2-5,TRBV11-2,CASSLNFETQYF,TGTGCCAGCAGCTTAAACTTCGAGACCCAGTACTTC
NA,TRBD2,TRBJ2-5,TRBV5-1,CASSLLTSGGAETQYF,TGCGCCAGCAGCCTCCTGACTAGCGGGGGGGCGGAGACCCAGTACTTC
few,NA,TRBJ2-7,TRBV4-3,CASSRDFSTSEQYF,TGCGCCAGCAGCCGGGACTTTAGCACGAGCGAGCAGTACTTC
few,TRBD1,TRBJ1-1,TRBV6-2/TRBV6-3,CASSSGQAWTEAFF,TGTGCCAGCAGTTCCGGACAGGCTTGGACTGAAGCTTTCTTT
once,TRBD1,TRBJ2-7,TRBV5-1,CASSSGQALEQYF,TGCGCCAGCAGCTCGGGACAGGCCCTAGAGCAGTACTTC
NA,NA,TRBJ2-2,TRBV6-5,CASSYLSTGELFF,TGTGCCAGCAGTTACCTATCCACCGGGGAGCTGTTTTTT
NA,TRBD2,TRBJ2-1,TRBV20-1,CSARFQRGKFF,TGCAGTGCTAGATTTCAGCGGGGGAAGTTCTTC
NA,TRBD1,TRBJ1-1,TRBV6-2/TRBV6-3,CASSLDGTGHTEAFF,TGTGCCAGCAGTCTAGATGGGACAGGTCACACTGAAGCTTTCTTT
once,NA,TRBJ2-3,TRBV18,CASSPQNSPEDTQYF,TGTGCCAGCTCACCACAAAACAGTCCCGAAGACACGCAGTATTTT
NA,TRBD2,TRBJ2-3,TRBV4-3,CASSPSLAGGADTQYF,TGCGCCAGCAGCCCAAGTCTAGCGGGGGGAGCAGATACGCAGTATTTT
NA,NA,TRBJ2-1,TRBV2,CASSDEFLTYNEQFF,TGTGCCAGCAGTGACGAGTTTCTTACCTACAATGAGCAGTTCTTC
once,NA,TRBJ2-3,TRBV12-5,CASGLRAASTDTQYF,TGTGCTAGTGGTTTGAGAGCGGCCAGCACAGATACGCAGTATTTT
NA,NA,TRBJ2-4,TRBV2,CASSGLARNIQYF,TGTGCCAGCAGTGGGCTAGCGAGGAACATTCAGTACTTC
NA,NA,TRBJ2-3,TRBV18,CASSPNSGSTDTQYF,TGTGCCAGCTCACCAAACAGCGGGAGCACAGATACGCAGTATTTT
NA,NA,TRBJ2-5,TRBV29-1,CSVEDQGETQYF,TGCAGCGTTGAAGATCAGGGGGAGACCCAGTACTTC
NA,NA,TRBJ2-1,TRBV20-1,CSATRGSEQFF,TGCAGTGCTACAAGGGGCAGCGAGCAGTTCTTC
NA,TRBD2,TRBJ2-2,TRBV7-3,CASSLGLAESNTGELFF,TGTGCCAGCAGTCTTGGACTAGCCGAGAGCAACACCGGGGAGCTGTTTTTT
NA,NA,TRBJ2-7,TRBV23-1,CASTSDSYEQYF,TGCGCCAGCACCTCAGACTCCTACGAGCAGTACTTC
NA,TRBD1,TRBJ1-5,TRBV6-2/TRBV6-3,CASSYSIQGQGSPSNQPQHF,TGTGCCAGCAGTTACTCGATACAAGGACAGGGGTCCCCAAGCAATCAGCCCCAGCATTTT
NA,TRBD1,TRBJ1-2,TRBV19,CASSGTGGWGYTF,TGTGCCAGTTCCGGGACAGGGGGCTGGGGCTACACCTTC
NA,TRBD1,TRBJ2-3,TRBV4-2,CASSHAPGTGGDTQYF,TGTGCCAGCAGCCATGCCCCCGGGACAGGCGGCGATACGCAGTATTTT
NA,NA,TRBJ2-3,TRBV11-3,CASSWGLAADTQYF,TGTGCCAGCAGCTGGGGGCTAGCGGCAGATACGCAGTATTTT
NA,TRBD1,TRBJ1-2,TRBV27,CASRTTGGEGGYTF,TGTGCCAGCAGAACGACAGGGGGGGAGGGTGGCTACACCTTC
NA,NA,TRBJ1-1,TRBV27,CASSLSVKNTEAFF,TGTGCCAGCAGTTTATCCGTTAAGAACACTGAAGCTTTCTTT
NA,NA,TRBJ2-1,TRBV7-3,CASSLVTASEQFF,TGTGCCAGCAGCTTAGTCACAGCAAGTGAGCAGTTCTTC